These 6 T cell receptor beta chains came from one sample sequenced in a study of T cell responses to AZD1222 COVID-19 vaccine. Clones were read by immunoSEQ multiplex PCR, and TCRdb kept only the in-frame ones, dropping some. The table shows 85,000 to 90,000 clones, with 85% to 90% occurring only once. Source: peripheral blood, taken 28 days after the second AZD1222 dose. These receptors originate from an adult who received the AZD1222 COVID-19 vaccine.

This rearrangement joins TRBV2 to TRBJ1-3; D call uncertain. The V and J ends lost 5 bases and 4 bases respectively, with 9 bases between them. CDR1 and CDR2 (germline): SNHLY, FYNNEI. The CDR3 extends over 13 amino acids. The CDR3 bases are TGTGCCAGCAGTTGGGAGTCCGGAAACACCATATATTTT. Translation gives CASSWESGNTIYF.

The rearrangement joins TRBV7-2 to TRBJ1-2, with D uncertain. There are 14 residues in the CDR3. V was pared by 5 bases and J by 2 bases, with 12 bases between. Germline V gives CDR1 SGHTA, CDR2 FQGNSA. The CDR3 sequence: CASSHYSGNYGYTF. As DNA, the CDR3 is TGTGCCAGCAGCCACTACAGTGGGAACTATGGCTACACCTTC.

The CDR3 DNA reads TGTGCCCGCTTGGACAGAAGCTCCTATAATTCACCCCTCCACTTT. Amino acids: CARLDRSSYNSPLHF. The chain has TRBV30 and TRBJ1-6, with TRBD1 as a possible D gene (6 bases). V was pared by 8 bases and J by 0 bases, with 14 bases between. The germline V gene has CDR1 GTSNPN and CDR2 SVGIG (reference sequence). The length of the CDR3 is 15 residues.

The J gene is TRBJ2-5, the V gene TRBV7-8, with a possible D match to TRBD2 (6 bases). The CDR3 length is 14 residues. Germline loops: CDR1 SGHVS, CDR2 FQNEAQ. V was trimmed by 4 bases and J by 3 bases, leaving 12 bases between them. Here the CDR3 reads CASSSGTLEETQYF. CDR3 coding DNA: TGTGCCAGCAGCTCCGGGACTCTAGAAGAGACCCAGTACTTC.

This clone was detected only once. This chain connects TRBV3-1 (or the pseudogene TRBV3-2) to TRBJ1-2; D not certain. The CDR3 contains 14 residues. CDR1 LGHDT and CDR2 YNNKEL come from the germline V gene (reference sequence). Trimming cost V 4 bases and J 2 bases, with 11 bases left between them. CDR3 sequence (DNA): TGTGCCAGCAGCCGTTCGGGGATCAACTATGGCTACACCTTC. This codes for CASSRSGINYGYTF.

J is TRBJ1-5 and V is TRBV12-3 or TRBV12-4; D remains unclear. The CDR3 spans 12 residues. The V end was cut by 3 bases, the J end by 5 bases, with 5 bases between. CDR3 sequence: CASSFGHQPQHF. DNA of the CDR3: TGTGCCAGCAGTTTCGGCCATCAGCCCCAGCATTTT.